This T cell receptor (beta chain) was recovered during a study of T cell repertoires in ileal Crohn's disease. As for the study in general: About half received postoperative treatment, some 10 with thiopurines and some 19 anti-TNF.

V lost 3 bases and J 9 bases, leaving 18 bases between the germline ends. This CDR3 is 14 amino acids long. Germline V gives CDR1 SGHRS, CDR2 YFSETQ. Each sample's TCRB immunosequencing used about 500 nanograms of biopsy DNA. Some clones are missing from TCRdb's copy, which holds only in-frame ones; the method was immunoSEQ multiplex PCR. Here the sample spans 30,000 to 35,000 clones, 80% being singletons. Eligibility required adulthood, ileal or ileocolonic Crohn's disease and indicated ileocolonic resection. Source material: ileal tissue. The clonotype comes from an adult with Crohn's disease. This chain uses TRBV5-1 with TRBJ1-2; the D is unclear. In DNA form, the CDR3 reads TGCGCCAGCAGCTCTGACGGAGAGGTTTATCGCTACACCTTC. Amino acid sequence: CASSSDGEVYRYTF. Supplemented by reference TRBV5-1 and TRBJ1-2, the full variable domain reads KAGVTQTPRYLIKTRGQQVTLSCSPISGHRSVSWYQQTPGQGLQFLFEYFSETQRNKGNFPGRFSGRQFSNSRSEMNVSTLELGDSALYLCASSSDGEVYRYTFGSGTRLTVV.